The sequence of this TCR beta chain was determined in a study of blood T cell repertoires in COVID-19. Trimming stripped 10 bases from V and 2 bases from J, with 12 bases between. This CDR3 has 13 residues. Original processing notes: Researchers report that nucleated cell counts were estimated from reference gene primer amplification. TCRdb keeps only in-frame clones here, not all; method: immunoSEQ multiplex PCR. From that table come the V and J calls and clone size; the DNA was used to work out D and trimming. The sample lists some 46,000 clones, 80% to 90% occurring once. The chain links TRBV12-3 or TRBV12-4 to TRBJ2-1; D may be TRBD2 (5 bases). The sample consisted of peripheral blood. This receptor was identified in a woman aged 80 or over with COVID-19, enrolled during active disease. The CDR3 bases are TGTGCCACCTCACTAGGGCCCTACAATGAGCAGTTCTTC. Its protein is CATSLGPYNEQFF.